The 20 T cell receptor beta chains reported below all come from one sample, sequenced in a study of T cells of healthy individuals. TCRdb re-called the 5' RACE reads through MiXCR, storing one row per CDR3 protein. The table records some 100,000 distinct CDR3 sequences, approximately 16% of them present only once. The receptors derive from a human donor in good health.

This clonotype has just a few counts. CDR3 sequence (DNA): TGCAGTGCCGATCTAGGGAAGCGCACCGGGGAGCTGTTTTTT. Translating it yields CSADLGKRTGELFF. This sequence joins TRBV20-1 and TRBJ2-2; D unresolved. Germline V gene lookup returns CDR1 DFQATT and CDR2 SNEGSKA (reference sequence). The CDR3 loop spans 14 amino acids. Between the trimmed V and J ends, which lost 6 bases and 4 bases, there was a span of 15 bases.

The chain joins TRBV5-1 to TRBJ2-2; possibly TRBD1 or TRBD2 for D (5 bases each). V dropped 4 bases and J dropped 4 bases, with 20 bases sitting between them. The CDR3 length is 17 residues. Germline assignment: CDR1 SGHRS and CDR2 YFSETQ. This CDR3 reads CASSPRTGAPSTGELFF. The CDR3 nucleotides read TGCGCCAGCAGCCCTAGAACCGGGGCCCCATCCACCGGGGAGCTGTTTTTT.

The V call is TRBV5-1, the J call TRBJ2-7; TRBD1 aligns across 10 bases. Unmatched junction bases numbered 3, after V lost 2 bases and J lost 4 bases. This CDR3 has 14 amino acids. Germline-derived CDR1 and CDR2 are SGHRS and YFSETQ. The CDR3 sequence is CASSFPGQGYEQYF. DNA for the CDR3: TGCGCCAGCAGCTTCCCGGGACAGGGGTACGAGCAGTACTTC.

This chain links TRBV7-8 with TRBJ2-5; the D is unclear. The CDR3 has 14 amino acids. Germline CDR1 is SGHVS and CDR2 is FQNEAQ. V was shortened by 7 bases and J by 5 bases, with 17 bases between the two germline ends. CDR3 bases: TGTGCCAGCACCACCCCCCGGCAGAGGGAGACCCAGTACTTC. Its protein is CASTTPRQRETQYF. The full variable domain, completed using reference TRBV7-8 and TRBJ2-5, is GAGVSQSPRYKVAKRGQDVALRCDPISGHVSLFWYQQALGQGPEFLTYFQNEAQLDKSGLPSDRFFAERPEGSVSTLKIQRTQQEDSAVYLCASTTPRQRETQYFGPGTRLLVL.

This chain joins TRBV2 and TRBJ1-4; no reliable D call. CDR1 is SNHLY and CDR2 is FYNNEI in the germline V gene. The length of the CDR3 is 15 residues. V gave up 6 bases and J gave up 0 bases, with 11 bases separating them. In DNA form, the CDR3 reads TGTGCCAGCAGATCTGGACCGGCAACTAATGAAAAACTGTTTTTT. This sequence encodes CASRSGPATNEKLFF.

The table lists this clonotype with many counts. CDR3 DNA sequence: TGTGCCATCAGCCCCGATAGCAATCAGCCCCAGCATTTT. It yields the protein CAISPDSNQPQHF. The chain employs TRBV10-3 and TRBJ1-5; D is ambiguous. The CDR3 spans 13 residues. V lost 6 bases, J lost 0 bases, and 6 bases lay in between. In germline, CDR1 is ENHRY, CDR2 SYGVKD.

This clonotype occurred a few times. This chain links TRBV20-1 with TRBJ1-5; D is possibly TRBD1 (6 bases). The CDR3 covers 13 residues. V was shortened by 4 bases and J by 11 bases, with 18 bases between the two germline ends. Per germline, CDR1 DFQATT and CDR2 SNEGSKA (reference sequence). The CDR3 bases are TGCAGTGCTACTGAACAGGGCCCGGGGGCCCAGCATTTT. Its protein product is CSATEQGPGAQHF.

The chain recombines TRBV4-1 with TRBJ2-7, with 9 positions matching TRBD1. The CDR3 has 13 amino acids. The junction had 3 bases not matched to a gene; V was cut back by 5 bases and J by 4 bases. Germline CDR1 and CDR2: MGHRA and YSYEKL. The CDR3 region is CASSSDRGYEQYF. The DNA for the CDR3 is TGCGCCAGCAGCTCGGACAGGGGTTACGAGCAGTACTTC.

This clonotype was seen a handful of times. The genes are TRBV6-6 and TRBJ1-1; 8 nucleotides match TRBD1. Trimming at V came to 0 bases and at J to 0 bases, leaving 9 bases not matched to a gene. The CDR3 is made up of 18 amino acids. Germline V CDR1 and CDR2: MNHNY, SVGAGI (reference sequence). CDR3 loop: CASSYSPDREILNTEAFF. The CDR3 DNA is TGTGCCAGCAGTTACTCGCCGGACAGGGAGATATTGAACACTGAAGCTTTCTTT.

This rearrangement joins TRBV4-2 to TRBJ2-3; D call uncertain. V lost 1 base to trimming and J lost 0 bases, with 8 bases between them. The CDR3 extends over 15 amino acids. Germline CDR1 LGHNA, CDR2 YNFKEQ. The CDR3 here is CASSQASSSTDTQYF. CDR3 coding DNA: TGTGCCAGCAGCCAAGCATCGTCGAGCACAGATACGCAGTATTTT.

The rearrangement links TRBV30 to TRBJ2-1; 12 bases are a match to TRBD2. The CDR3 is 14 residues long. CDR1 is GTSNPN and CDR2 is SVGIG in the germline V gene (reference sequence). J lost 5 bases, V lost 5 bases, and 4 bases had no gene match. CDR3 coding DNA: TGTGCCTGGGATAGGACTAGCGGGGACAATGAGCAGTTCTTC. Its protein product is CAWDRTSGDNEQFF.

V is TRBV7-2 and J is TRBJ2-2; 8 bases line up with TRBD1. The V gene's germline CDR1 is SGHTA and CDR2 FQGNSA. Trimming at V came to 5 bases and at J to 1 base, leaving 6 bases not matched to a gene. The CDR3 spans 16 residues. The CDR3 coding sequence is TGTGCCAGCAGCCTGAGACAGGGGATGAACACCGGGGAGCTGTTTTTT. It is translated as CASSLRQGMNTGELFF.

Ten or more counts support this clonotype. The V gene is TRBV6-5, the J gene TRBJ2-3; D is unresolved. The V gene's germline CDR1 is MNHEY and CDR2 SVGAGI. The length of the CDR3 is 15 residues. V was clipped by 0 bases and J by 0 bases, with 7 bases between them. Here the CDR3 DNA reads TGTGCCAGCAGTTACTCGTGGGGAAGCACAGATACGCAGTATTTT. Translated, it gives CASSYSWGSTDTQYF.

This clonotype was found once. This may be a read error, as it is one base from a much larger clone. The V gene is TRBV20-1, the J gene TRBJ2-7; D call uncertain. The CDR3 consists of 11 residues. From germline, CDR1 is DFQATT and CDR2 SNEGSKA (reference sequence). The DNA for the CDR3 is TGCGGTGCTAGGGAAGATTACGAGCAGTACTTC. This encodes CGAREDYEQYF.

The chain has TRBV7-2 and TRBJ2-3, with 10 nucleotides matching TRBD2. The CDR3 extends over 16 amino acids. J gave up 4 bases and V 11 bases, and 15 bases lay outside the gene matches. Germline V gene sequence: CDR1 SGHTA, CDR2 FQGNSA. The CDR3 nucleotides read TGTGCCTCTAGGTCCCTGAGGACTAGCGGATCAGATACGCAGTATTTT. Translated: CASRSLRTSGSDTQYF.

V usage is TRBV20-1 and J usage is TRBJ1-4; D ambiguous. The V and J ends lost 0 bases and 8 bases respectively, with 4 bases between them. CDR3 length equals 11 residues. CDR1 is DFQATT, CDR2 SNEGSKA, per germline (reference sequence). CDR3 DNA: TGCAGTGCTAGAGACAGGGAAAAACTGTTTTTT. It is translated as CSARDREKLFF.

The V gene is TRBV10-3, the J gene TRBJ2-1; tentative D call: TRBD2 (6 bases). From germline, CDR1 is ENHRY and CDR2 SYGVKD. This CDR3 contains 16 residues. The V gene lost 1 base and the J gene lost 6 bases, with 16 bases spanning the gap. In nucleotides, the CDR3 is TGTGCCATCAGTGAGTTGGGGGGTGATACTTTCAATGAGCAGTTCTTC. It specifies CAISELGGDTFNEQFF.

J is TRBJ2-1 and V is TRBV7-9, with TRBD2 as a possible D gene (6 bases). Trimming took 1 base from V and 7 from J, leaving 8 bases between them. The germline V gene has CDR1 SEHNR and CDR2 FQNEAQ (reference sequence). The CDR3 totals 13 residues. CDR3 nucleotide sequence: TGTGCCAGCAGCTTAGTAGCGGTAAATGAGCAGTTCTTC. Its protein product is CASSLVAVNEQFF.

This chain connects TRBV2 to TRBJ1-6, with TRBD1 as a possible D gene (6 bases). The CDR3 runs to 17 residues. CDR1 and CDR2 from the germline V gene are SNHLY and FYNNEI. V was pared by 6 bases and J by 7 bases, with 22 bases between. In DNA form, the CDR3 reads TGTGCCAGCAGCCCACTAGGGGGGGCCCGGGGGAATTCACCCCTCCACTTT. It codes for CASSPLGGARGNSPLHF.

This clonotype was picked up many times. The chain's CDR3 is CASSQGQGRYEQYF. DNA for the CDR3: TGTGCCAGCAGTCAGGGACAGGGGCGCTACGAGCAGTACTTC. V is TRBV28 and J is TRBJ2-7, with 10 nucleotides matching TRBD1. Germline V gene data show CDR1 as MDHEN and CDR2 as SYDVKM. V lost 5 bases to trimming and J lost 3 bases; unmatched junction nucleotides: 4. The CDR3 spans 14 residues.